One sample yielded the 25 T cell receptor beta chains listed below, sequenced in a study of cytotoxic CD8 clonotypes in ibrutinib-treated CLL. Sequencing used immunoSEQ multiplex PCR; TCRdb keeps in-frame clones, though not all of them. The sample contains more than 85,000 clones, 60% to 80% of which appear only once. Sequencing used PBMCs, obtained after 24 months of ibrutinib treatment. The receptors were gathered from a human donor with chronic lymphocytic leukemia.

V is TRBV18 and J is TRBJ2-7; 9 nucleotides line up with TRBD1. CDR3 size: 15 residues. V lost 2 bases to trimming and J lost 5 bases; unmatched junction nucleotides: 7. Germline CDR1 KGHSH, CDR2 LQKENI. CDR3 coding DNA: TGTGCCAGCTCACCAGCCGGAAGACAGGGGGACGAGCAGTACTTC. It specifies CASSPAGRQGDEQYF. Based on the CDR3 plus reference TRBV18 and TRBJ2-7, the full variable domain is NAGVMQNPRHLVRRRGQEARLRCSPMKGHSHVYWYRQLPEEGLKFMVYLQKENIIDESGMPKERFSAEFPKEGPSILRIQQVVRGDSAAYFCASSPAGRQGDEQYFGPGTRLTVT.

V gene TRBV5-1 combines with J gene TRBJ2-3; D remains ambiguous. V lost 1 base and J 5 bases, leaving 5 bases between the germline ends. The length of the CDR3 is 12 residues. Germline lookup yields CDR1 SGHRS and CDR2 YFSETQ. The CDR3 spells CASSLSVDTQYF. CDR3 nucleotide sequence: TGCGCCAGCAGCTTGTCGGTAGATACGCAGTATTTT.

The chain's CDR3 is CAISESWSGPNEKLFF. CDR3 nucleotide sequence: TGTGCCATCAGTGAGTCGTGGTCAGGGCCGAATGAAAAACTGTTTTTT. V gene TRBV10-3 combines with J gene TRBJ1-4, with D tentatively TRBD1 (5 bases). CDR1 ENHRY and CDR2 SYGVKD come from the germline V gene. Trimming left V 0 bases short and J 5 bases short, with 13 bases between. CDR3 size: 16 residues.

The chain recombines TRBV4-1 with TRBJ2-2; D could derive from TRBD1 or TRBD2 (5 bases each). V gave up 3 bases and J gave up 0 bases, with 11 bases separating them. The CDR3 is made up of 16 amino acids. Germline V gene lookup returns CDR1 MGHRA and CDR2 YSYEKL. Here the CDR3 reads CASSQGPGSNTGELFF. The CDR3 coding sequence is TGCGCCAGCAGCCAGGGACCTGGTTCGAACACCGGGGAGCTGTTTTTT.

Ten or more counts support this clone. CDR3 DNA: TGTGCCGGCCGGGACTCATTATCTAGCACAGATACGCAGTATTTT. This gives the protein CAGRDSLSSTDTQYF. The V call is TRBV7-9, the J call TRBJ2-3; possibly TRBD2 for D (6 bases). Germline V gives CDR1 SEHNR, CDR2 FQNEAQ (reference sequence). V was clipped by 11 bases and J by 0 bases, with 18 bases between them. This CDR3 has 15 amino acids.

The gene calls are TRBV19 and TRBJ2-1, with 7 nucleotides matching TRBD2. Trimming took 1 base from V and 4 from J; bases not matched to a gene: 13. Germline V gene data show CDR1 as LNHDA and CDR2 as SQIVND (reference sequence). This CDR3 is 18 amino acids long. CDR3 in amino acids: CASSIGGSASGVYNEQFF. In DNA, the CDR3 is TGTGCCAGTAGTATAGGAGGTTCCGCTAGCGGAGTGTACAATGAGCAGTTCTTC.

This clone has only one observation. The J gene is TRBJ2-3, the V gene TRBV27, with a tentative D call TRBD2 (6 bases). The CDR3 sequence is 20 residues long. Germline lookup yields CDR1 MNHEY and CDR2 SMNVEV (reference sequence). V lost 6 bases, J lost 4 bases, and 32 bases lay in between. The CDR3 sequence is CASSLRYGSAGPSDSDTQYF. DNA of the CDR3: TGTGCCAGCAGCTTAAGGTATGGCAGTGCGGGACCAAGCGATTCAGATACGCAGTATTTT.

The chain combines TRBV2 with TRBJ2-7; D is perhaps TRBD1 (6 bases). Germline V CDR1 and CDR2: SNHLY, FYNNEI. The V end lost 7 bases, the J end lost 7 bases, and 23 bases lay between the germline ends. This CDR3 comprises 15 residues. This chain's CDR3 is CASNNPGETGREQYF. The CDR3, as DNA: TGTGCCAGCAACAACCCAGGAGAGACAGGCAGGGAGCAGTACTTC.

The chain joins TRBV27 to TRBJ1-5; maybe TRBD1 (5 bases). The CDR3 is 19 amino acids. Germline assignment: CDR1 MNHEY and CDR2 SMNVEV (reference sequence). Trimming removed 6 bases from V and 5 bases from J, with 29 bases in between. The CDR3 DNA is TGTGCCAGCAGCCGAACCCCGGGACGTCCAACCCGGGGAGATCAGCCCCAGCATTTT. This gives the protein CASSRTPGRPTRGDQPQHF.

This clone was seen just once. The CDR3 DNA follows: TGTGCCAGCTCACCACTGACAGCAGAGGGGGAGCAGTACTTC. Protein: CASSPLTAEGEQYF. This chain joins TRBV18 and TRBJ2-7; the D gene could be TRBD1 or TRBD2 (5 bases each). Germline assignment: CDR1 KGHSH and CDR2 LQKENI. V was cut by 1 base and J by 7 bases, with 14 bases left in between. The CDR3 has 14 residues.

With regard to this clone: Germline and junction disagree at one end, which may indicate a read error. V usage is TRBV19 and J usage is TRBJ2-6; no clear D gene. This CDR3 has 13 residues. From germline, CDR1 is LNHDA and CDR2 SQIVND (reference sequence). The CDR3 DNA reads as TGTGCCTGTAGTAGCACTGGGGCCAACGTCCTGACTTTC. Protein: CACSSTGANVLTF.

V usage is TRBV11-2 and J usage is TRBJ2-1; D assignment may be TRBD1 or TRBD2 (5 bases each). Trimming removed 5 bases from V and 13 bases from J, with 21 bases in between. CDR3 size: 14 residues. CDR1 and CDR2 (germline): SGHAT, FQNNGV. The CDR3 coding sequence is TGTGCCAGCAGCCCGAGCAGAGGGGATTCGGAACAGTTCTTC. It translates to CASSPSRGDSEQFF.

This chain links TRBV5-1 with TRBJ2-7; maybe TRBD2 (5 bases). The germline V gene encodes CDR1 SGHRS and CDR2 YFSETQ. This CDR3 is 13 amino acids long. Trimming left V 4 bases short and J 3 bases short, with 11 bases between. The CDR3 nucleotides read TGCGCCAGCAGCCCCCGTGCGGGCTACGAGCAGTACTTC. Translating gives CASSPRAGYEQYF.

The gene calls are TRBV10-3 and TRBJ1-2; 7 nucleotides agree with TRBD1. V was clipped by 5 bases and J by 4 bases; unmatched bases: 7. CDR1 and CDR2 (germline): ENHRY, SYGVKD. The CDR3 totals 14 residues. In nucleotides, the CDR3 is TGTGCCATCAGTCCTGACAGGGCCTCCTATGGCTACACCTTC. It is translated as CAISPDRASYGYTF.

CDR3 amino acids: CATSRDIVPGNEKLFF. The CDR3 DNA follows: TGTGCCACCAGCAGAGATATCGTCCCAGGGAATGAAAAACTGTTTTTT. The chain combines TRBV15 with TRBJ1-4, with a possible D match to TRBD1 (5 bases). Trimming stripped 0 bases from V and 5 bases from J, with 13 bases between. Germline V CDR1 and CDR2: LNHNV, YYDKDF (reference sequence). This CDR3 has 16 residues.

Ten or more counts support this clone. Here the CDR3 reads CAWRRRGNYGYTF. The CDR3 coding sequence is TGTGCCTGGAGAAGACGGGGGAACTATGGCTACACCTTC. V is TRBV30 and J is TRBJ1-2; possible D gene TRBD1, 5 bases. The germline V and J ends were trimmed by 3 bases and 2 bases, with 10 bases remaining between them. CDR3 length: 13 amino acids. Germline assignment: CDR1 GTSNPN and CDR2 SVGIG (reference sequence).

The chain's CDR3 is CASSLDRGEFTEAFF. CDR3 DNA sequence: TGTGCCAGCAGTTTAGACAGGGGAGAATTCACTGAAGCTTTCTTT. The gene calls are TRBV27 and TRBJ1-1; 8 bases line up with TRBD1. V trimming: 2 bases; J trimming: 4 bases; junction bases outside the gene matches: 6. CDR3 length: 15 residues. CDR1 is MNHEY and CDR2 is SMNVEV in the germline V gene (reference sequence).

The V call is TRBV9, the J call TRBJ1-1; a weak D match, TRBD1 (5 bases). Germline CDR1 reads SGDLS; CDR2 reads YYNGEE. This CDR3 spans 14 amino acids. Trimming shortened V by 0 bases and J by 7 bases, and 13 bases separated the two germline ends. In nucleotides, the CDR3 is TGTGCCAGCAGCGTAGAGGGGAGTGGGGGTGAAGCTTTCTTT. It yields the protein CASSVEGSGGEAFF.

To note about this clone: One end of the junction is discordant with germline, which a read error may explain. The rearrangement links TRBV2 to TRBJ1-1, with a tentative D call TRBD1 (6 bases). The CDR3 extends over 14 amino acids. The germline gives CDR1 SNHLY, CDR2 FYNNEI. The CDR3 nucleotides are TGTGCCAGCAGGGAAGGGACACTAAACACTGAAGCTTTCTTT. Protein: CASREGTLNTEAFF.

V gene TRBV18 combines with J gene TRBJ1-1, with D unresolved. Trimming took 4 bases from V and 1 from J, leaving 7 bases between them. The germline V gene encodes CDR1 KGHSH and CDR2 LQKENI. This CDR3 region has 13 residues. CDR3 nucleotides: TGTGCCAGCTCACAACAGTGGAACACTGAAGCTTTCTTT. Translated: CASSQQWNTEAFF.

The CDR3 here is CASRRASDSNTGELFF. CDR3 DNA: TGCGCCAGCAGGAGGGCTAGCGATTCGAACACCGGGGAGCTGTTTTTT. The chain carries TRBV10-2 and TRBJ2-2; tentatively, D is TRBD2 (6 bases). This CDR3 region has 16 residues. Germline V gene data show CDR1 as WSHSY and CDR2 as SAAADI. V shed 6 bases and J shed 0 bases, with 14 bases lying between them.

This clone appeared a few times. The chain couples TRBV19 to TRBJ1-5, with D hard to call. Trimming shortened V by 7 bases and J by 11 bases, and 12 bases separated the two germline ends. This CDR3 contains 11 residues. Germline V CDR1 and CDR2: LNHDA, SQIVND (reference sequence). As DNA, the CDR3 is TGTGCCAGTAACCAGGAGGAGACCCAGCATTTT. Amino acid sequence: CASNQEETQHF. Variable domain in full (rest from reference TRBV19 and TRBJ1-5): DGGITQSPKYLFRKEGQNVTLSCEQNLNHDAMYWYRQDPGQGLRLIYYSQIVNDFQKGDIAEGYSVSREKKESFPLTVTSAQKNPTAFYLCASNQEETQHFGDGTRLSIL.

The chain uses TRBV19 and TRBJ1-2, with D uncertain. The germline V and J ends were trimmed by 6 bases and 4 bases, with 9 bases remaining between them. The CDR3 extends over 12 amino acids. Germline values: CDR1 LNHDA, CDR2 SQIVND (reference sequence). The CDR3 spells CASSPRRYGYTF. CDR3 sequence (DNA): TGTGCCAGTAGCCCCCGACGCTATGGCTACACCTTC.

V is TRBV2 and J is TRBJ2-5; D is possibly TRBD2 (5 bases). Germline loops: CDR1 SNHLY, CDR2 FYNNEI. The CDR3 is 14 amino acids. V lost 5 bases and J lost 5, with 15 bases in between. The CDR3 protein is CASSRGLMSETQYF. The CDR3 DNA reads TGTGCCAGCAGTAGAGGGTTGATGTCCGAGACCCAGTACTTC.

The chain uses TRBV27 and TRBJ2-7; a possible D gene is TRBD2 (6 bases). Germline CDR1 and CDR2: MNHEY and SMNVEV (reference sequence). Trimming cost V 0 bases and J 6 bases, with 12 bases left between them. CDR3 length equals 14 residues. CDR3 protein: CASSLSRLVGEQYF. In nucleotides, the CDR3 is TGTGCCAGCAGTTTATCCCGACTAGTGGGCGAGCAGTACTTC.